The 21 T cell receptor beta chains below come from one sample, sequenced in a study of cytomegalovirus exposure and HLA in healthy donors. It was with 60 Vbeta and 13 Jbeta primers that the PCR ran. Some clones are missing from TCRdb's copy, which holds only in-frame ones; the method was immunoSEQ multiplex PCR. The table includes roughly 140,000 clones, about 73% detected once. Sequenced input: PBMCs. These receptors all stem from a man between 40 and 49 years old in good health and CMV-seropositive.

The chain carries TRBV30 and TRBJ2-1; no definite D call. CDR1 is GTSNPN and CDR2 is SVGIG in the germline V gene (reference sequence). The CDR3 extends over 11 amino acids. V was cut by 2 bases and J by 7 bases, with 6 bases left in between. The CDR3 is CAWSSWNEQFF. DNA of the CDR3: TGTGCCTGGAGTAGCTGGAATGAGCAGTTCTTC.

The chain combines TRBV5-1 with TRBJ2-7, with a tentative D call TRBD1 (6 bases). V was trimmed by 4 bases and J by 6 bases, leaving 17 bases between them. Germline CDR1 and CDR2: SGHRS and YFSETQ. The CDR3 has 14 amino acids. The CDR3 loop is CASSLPVGAREQYF. CDR3 coding DNA: TGCGCCAGCAGCCTCCCCGTGGGGGCGCGCGAGCAGTACTTC.

This clone has only a few counts. The chain has TRBV25-1 and TRBJ1-2; TRBD1 might be the D (6 bases). Trimming took 6 bases from V and 4 from J, leaving 9 bases between them. Germline V gene lookup returns CDR1 MGHDK and CDR2 SYGVNS. The CDR3 contains 12 residues. As DNA, the CDR3 is TGTGCCAGCAGCAAACAGGGCTATGGCTACACCTTC. Translation: CASSKQGYGYTF.

The V gene is TRBV18, the J gene TRBJ1-1, with D possibly being TRBD1 (5 bases). This CDR3 comprises 19 residues. V lost 5 bases, J lost 0 bases, and 25 bases lay in between. Per the germline V gene, CDR1 is KGHSH and CDR2 is LQKENI. CDR3 loop: CASSKTQEPASYMNTEAFF. The CDR3 DNA follows: TGTGCCAGCTCAAAGACACAGGAACCAGCCAGTTACATGAACACTGAAGCTTTCTTT.

This clone showed up just a few times. This rearrangement joins TRBV28 to TRBJ1-1; 7 bases fit TRBD1. CDR3 size: 15 residues. V lost 6 bases, J lost 0 bases, and 7 bases stayed unmatched. The V gene's germline CDR1 is MDHEN and CDR2 SYDVKM. The CDR3 DNA follows: TGTGCCAGCAGAGGACGCGGACAGGTGAACACTGAAGCTTTCTTT. Translating it yields CASRGRGQVNTEAFF.

The chain uses TRBV28 and TRBJ2-7; TRBD1 matches 10 bases. This CDR3 comprises 13 residues. Trimming cost V 7 bases and J 4 bases; bases outside gene matches: 4. The germline V gene has CDR1 MDHEN and CDR2 SYDVKM. The CDR3 spells CASTTGQGYEQYF. The CDR3 DNA follows: TGTGCCAGCACCACGGGACAGGGGTACGAGCAGTACTTC.

The chain carries TRBV2 and TRBJ1-5, with 7 bases that match TRBD1. The CDR3 loop spans 14 amino acids. Trimming removed 7 bases from V and 4 bases from J; junction bases left unmatched: 7. Germline V lookup: CDR1 SNHLY, CDR2 FYNNEI. The CDR3 region is CASTPGQINQPQHF. The CDR3 DNA follows: TGTGCCAGCACCCCGGGACAGATTAATCAGCCCCAGCATTTT. Full variable domain (outside the CDR3, taken from reference TRBV2 and TRBJ1-5): EPEVTQTPSHQVTQMGQEVILRCVPISNHLYFYWYRQILGQKVEFLVSFYNNEISEKSEIFDDQFSVERPDGSNFTLKIRSTKLEDSAMYFCASTPGQINQPQHFGDGTRLSIL.

The chain recombines TRBV5-6 with TRBJ2-5; 9 bases align to TRBD2. V was pared by 4 bases and J by 0 bases, with 7 bases of the junction left unmatched. Germline CDR1 and CDR2: SGHDT and YYEEEE. The CDR3 runs to 16 residues. The CDR3 here is CASSIVAGGYQETQYF. The CDR3 region has the DNA TGTGCCAGCAGCATTGTTGCGGGAGGGTACCAAGAGACCCAGTACTTC.

The chain is built from TRBV18 and TRBJ1-1; D is ambiguous. The CDR3 extends over 13 amino acids. Trimming cost V 5 bases and J 3 bases, with 10 bases left between them. The germline CDR1 and CDR2 sequences are KGHSH and LQKENI. CDR3 residues: CASSWELHTEAFF. DNA for the CDR3: TGTGCCAGCTCATGGGAGCTACACACTGAAGCTTTCTTT.

The V and J genes are TRBV7-8 and TRBJ1-6; possibly TRBD1 for D (6 bases). The V gene lost 5 bases and the J gene lost 7 bases, with 15 bases spanning the gap. CDR3 length equals 15 residues. The germline gives CDR1 SGHVS, CDR2 FQNEAQ. CDR3 DNA: TGTGCCAGCAGCCGGTTTGGGGGCGACAATTCACCCCTCCACTTT. Translating it yields CASSRFGGDNSPLHF.

The chain uses TRBV11-2 and TRBJ2-6; a possible D gene is TRBD1 (5 bases). Between the trimmed V and J ends, which lost 5 bases and 0 bases, there was a span of 8 bases. CDR1 SGHAT and CDR2 FQNNGV come from the germline V gene. This CDR3 comprises 15 residues. The CDR3 region has the DNA TGTGCCAGCAGCATGCAGGGCTCTGGGGCCAACGTCCTGACTTTC. Its translation is CASSMQGSGANVLTF.

This clone has a handful of counts. The rearrangement links TRBV29-1 to TRBJ1-1; D uncertain. V was clipped by 4 bases and J by 3 bases, with 12 bases between them. The CDR3 is made up of 13 amino acids. Germline CDR1 is SQVTM and CDR2 is ANQGSEA. For the CDR3, the DNA is TGCAGCGTTGTCCTAGGCGGGTACACTGAAGCTTTCTTT. Encoded protein: CSVVLGGYTEAFF. Full variable domain (remainder filled in from reference TRBV29-1 and TRBJ1-1): SAVISQKPSRDICQRGTSLTIQCQVDSQVTMMFWYRQQPGQSLTLIATANQGSEATYESGFVIDKFPISRPNLTFSTLTVSNMSPEDSSIYLCSVVLGGYTEAFFGQGTRLTVV.

The chain couples TRBV6-5 to TRBJ1-1; 8 bases match TRBD1. CDR3 size: 14 residues. The ends lost 5 bases at V and 5 bases at J; junction bases unmatched: 7. Germline values: CDR1 MNHEY, CDR2 SVGAGI. CDR3 in DNA: TGTGCCAGCAGTGTCCAGGGGGCGGGTACTGAAGCTTTCTTT. Amino acid sequence: CASSVQGAGTEAFF.

This sequence joins TRBV6-5 and TRBJ1-1, with D tentatively TRBD1 (5 bases). Trimming pared 10 bases from V and 6 bases from J, leaving 12 bases between. The CDR3 extends over 11 amino acids. Germline V gives CDR1 MNHEY, CDR2 SVGAGI. For the CDR3, the DNA is TGTGCCACAATAGGGGTGGCTGAAGCTTTCTTT. This encodes CATIGVAEAFF.

The chain uses TRBV6-1 and TRBJ2-5, with TRBD2 matching 7 bases. CDR3 length equals 17 residues. Germline V CDR1 and CDR2: MNHNS, SASEGT. The junction had 12 bases not matched to a gene; V was cut back by 1 base and J by 4 bases. The CDR3 DNA sequence: TGTGCCAGCAGTGAAGGCGGGGGAGGGCCTCGTAGAGAGACCCAGTACTTC. The encoded protein is CASSEGGGGPRRETQYF.

This clone was counted only a few times. This chain uses TRBV4-1 with TRBJ2-7; 9 bases agree with TRBD2. The CDR3 spans 14 residues. Germline CDR1 MGHRA, CDR2 YSYEKL. Losses at the gene ends were 3 bases for V and 4 bases for J; bases not matched to a gene: 4. The CDR3: CASSQREGPYEQYF. The DNA of the CDR3 is TGCGCCAGCAGCCAGCGGGAGGGACCTTACGAGCAGTACTTC.

The chain uses TRBV19 and TRBJ2-3; TRBD1 aligns across 7 bases. CDR3 length equals 15 residues. Germline lookup yields CDR1 LNHDA and CDR2 SQIVND (reference sequence). V lost 5 bases and J lost 6; bases outside the gene matches: 11. The CDR3 reads CASSPRGRGQDTQYF. The CDR3 DNA is TGTGCCAGTAGTCCGAGGGGACGGGGACAGGATACGCAGTATTTT.

V usage is TRBV28 and J usage is TRBJ1-2; 7 bases map to TRBD1. From germline, CDR1 is MDHEN and CDR2 SYDVKM. J was trimmed by 4 bases and V by 10 bases; bases with no gene match: 6. The CDR3 spans 12 residues. For the CDR3, the DNA is TGTGCCACCCGACAGGGACGCTATGGCTACACCTTC. Encoded protein: CATRQGRYGYTF.

The chain uses TRBV2 and TRBJ2-5, with D possibly matching TRBD1 (5 bases). CDR3 length: 15 amino acids. Trimming took 0 bases from V and 4 from J, leaving 12 bases between them. The germline CDR1 and CDR2 sequences are SNHLY and FYNNEI. In DNA form, the CDR3 reads TGTGCCAGCAGTGAAGCGGAAGGGGTTGGAGAGACCCAGTACTTC. Amino acid sequence: CASSEAEGVGETQYF.

Only one count was recorded for this clone. The chain uses TRBV11-3 and TRBJ2-1; 8 bases map to TRBD1. V shed 5 bases and J 2 bases; nucleotides not matched to a gene: 5. From germline, CDR1 is SGHNT and CDR2 YENEEA. The CDR3 spans 15 residues. Here the CDR3 reads CASSRTRGPYNEQFF. The CDR3 DNA reads as TGTGCCAGCAGCCGGACCAGGGGGCCCTACAATGAGCAGTTCTTC.

The V call is TRBV10-2, the J call TRBJ2-3, with TRBD1 matching 9 bases. The CDR3 has 15 residues. After removal of 6 bases from V and 2 bases from J, the junction contained 6 bases not matched to a gene. In germline, CDR1 is WSHSY, CDR2 SAAADI. The CDR3 sequence: CASRRTGENTDTQYF. Written as DNA, the CDR3 is TGCGCCAGCAGAAGGACAGGGGAAAACACAGATACGCAGTATTTT.